This T cell receptor (beta chain) was sequenced for a study of cytomegalovirus exposure and HLA in healthy donors. For the study at large: From donors who were HLA-typed, an early data release held 70 million to 90 million unique TCRs.

CDR3 length: 16 residues. The germline V gene has CDR1 MDHEN and CDR2 SYDVKM. The junction had 5 bases not matched to a gene; V was cut back by 1 base and J by 2 bases. 13 Jbeta primers and 60 Vbeta primers were used for the PCR. Profiled with immunoSEQ multiplex PCR; TCRdb holds only in-frame clones, not every one. This sample has about 86,000 clones, with about two thirds found just once. Regarding the study as a whole: High sensitivity and specificity were reportedly achieved when the classifier diagnosed cytomegalovirus status.

Whereas donors were nominally healthy upon sampling, unrecorded immune exposures were probable. In the case of this clone: The antigen remains undetermined.

Sequences were obtained from PBMCs. The clonotype comes from a man in his 60s in good health and CMV-seronegative. The rearrangement joins TRBV28 to TRBJ2-3, with TRBD2 matching 8 bases. This CDR3 is CASSLYGREVTDTQYF. CDR3 sequence (DNA): TGTGCCAGCAGTTTATACGGGCGGGAGGTCACAGATACGCAGTATTTT.